This paragraph covers one T cell receptor beta chain sequence. V was pared by 2 bases and J by 3 bases, with 13 bases between. Germline V CDR1 and CDR2: KGHSH, LQKENI. The CDR3 loop spans 16 amino acids. This entry comes from a study of blood T cell repertoires in COVID-19. Overall study context: Sites across the United States, Italy and Spain contributed samples from acute and convalescent COVID-19. T cells, B-cell-depleted T cells, or PBMCs supplied cDNA or gDNA.

In the study's own analysis: For nucleated cells, counts were estimated from reference gene primer amplification. Only in-frame clones appear in the TCRdb table, and some are missing; sequencing was by immunoSEQ multiplex PCR. The V and J calls and clone size were taken over from that table, and D and trimming were inferred from the DNA. This sample has 150,000 to 200,000 clones, with about 85% found just once. This chain joins TRBV18 and TRBJ2-2; the D gene is possibly TRBD2 (5 bases). The material sequenced was peripheral blood. This TCR was recovered from a man between 60 and 75 years old with acute or convalescent COVID-19. As DNA, the CDR3 is TGTGCCAGCTCACCATCGGGGATAAGGGACACCGGGGAGCTGTTTTTT. Translation: CASSPSGIRDTGELFF.